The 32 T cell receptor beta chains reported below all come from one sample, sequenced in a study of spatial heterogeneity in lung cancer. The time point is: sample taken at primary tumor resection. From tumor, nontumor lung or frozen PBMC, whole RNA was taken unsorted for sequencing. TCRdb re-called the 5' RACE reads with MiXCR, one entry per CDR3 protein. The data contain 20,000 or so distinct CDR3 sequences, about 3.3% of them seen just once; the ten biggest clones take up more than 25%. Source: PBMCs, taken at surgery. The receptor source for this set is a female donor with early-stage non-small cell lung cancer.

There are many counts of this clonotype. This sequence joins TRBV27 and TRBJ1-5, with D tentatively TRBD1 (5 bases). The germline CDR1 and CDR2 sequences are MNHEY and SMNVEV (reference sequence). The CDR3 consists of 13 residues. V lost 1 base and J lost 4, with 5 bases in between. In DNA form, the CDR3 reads TGTGCCAGCAGTTTATGGGGGAATCAGCCCCAGCATTTT. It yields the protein CASSLWGNQPQHF.

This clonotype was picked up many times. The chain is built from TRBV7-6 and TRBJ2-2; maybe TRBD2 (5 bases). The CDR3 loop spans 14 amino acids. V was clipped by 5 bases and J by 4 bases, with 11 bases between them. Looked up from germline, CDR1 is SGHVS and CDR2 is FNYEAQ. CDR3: CASSPTGSTGELFF. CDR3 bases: TGTGCCAGCAGCCCCACGGGGAGCACCGGGGAGCTGTTTTTT.

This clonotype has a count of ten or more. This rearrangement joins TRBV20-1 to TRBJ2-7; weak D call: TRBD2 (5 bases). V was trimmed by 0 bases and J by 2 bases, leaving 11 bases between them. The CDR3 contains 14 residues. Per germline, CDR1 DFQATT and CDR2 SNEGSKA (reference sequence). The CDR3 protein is CSARDGSAAYEQYF. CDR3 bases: TGCAGTGCTAGAGATGGATCAGCGGCCTACGAGCAGTACTTC.

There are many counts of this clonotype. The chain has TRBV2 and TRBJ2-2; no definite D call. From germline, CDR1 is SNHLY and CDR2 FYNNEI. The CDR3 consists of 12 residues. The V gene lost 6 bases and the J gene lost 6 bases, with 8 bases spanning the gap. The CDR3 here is CASSLGAGELFF. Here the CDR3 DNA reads TGTGCCAGCAGCCTCGGCGCCGGGGAGCTGTTTTTT.

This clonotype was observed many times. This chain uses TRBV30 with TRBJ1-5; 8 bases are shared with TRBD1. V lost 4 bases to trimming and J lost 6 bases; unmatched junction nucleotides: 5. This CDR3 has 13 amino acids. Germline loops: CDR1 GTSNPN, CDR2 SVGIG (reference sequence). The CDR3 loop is CAWTGGGGQPQHF. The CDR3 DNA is TGTGCCTGGACAGGGGGCGGCGGTCAGCCCCAGCATTTT.

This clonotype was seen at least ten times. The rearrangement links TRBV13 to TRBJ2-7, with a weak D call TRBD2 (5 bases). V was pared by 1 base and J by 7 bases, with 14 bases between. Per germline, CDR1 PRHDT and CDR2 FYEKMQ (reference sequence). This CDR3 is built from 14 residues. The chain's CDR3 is CASSLVPTGGEQYF. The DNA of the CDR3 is TGTGCCAGCAGCTTAGTCCCGACGGGCGGGGAGCAGTACTTC.

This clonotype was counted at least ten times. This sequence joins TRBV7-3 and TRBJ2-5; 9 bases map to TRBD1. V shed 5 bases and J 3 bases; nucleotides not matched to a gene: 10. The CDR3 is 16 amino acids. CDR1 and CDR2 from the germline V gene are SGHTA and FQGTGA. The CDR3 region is CASSARDRDAEETQYF. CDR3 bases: TGTGCCAGCAGCGCAAGGGACAGGGACGCCGAAGAGACCCAGTACTTC.

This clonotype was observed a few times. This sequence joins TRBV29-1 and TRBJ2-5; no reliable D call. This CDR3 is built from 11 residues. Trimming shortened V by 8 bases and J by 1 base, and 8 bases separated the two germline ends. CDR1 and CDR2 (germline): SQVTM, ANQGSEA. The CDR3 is CSPRIQETQYF. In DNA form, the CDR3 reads TGCAGCCCTCGGATCCAAGAGACCCAGTACTTC.

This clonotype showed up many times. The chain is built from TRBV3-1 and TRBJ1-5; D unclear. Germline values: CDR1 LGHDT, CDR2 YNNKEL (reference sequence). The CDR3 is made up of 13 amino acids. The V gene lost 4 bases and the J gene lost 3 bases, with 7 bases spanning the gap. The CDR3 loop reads CASSLGPNQPQHF. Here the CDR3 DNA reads TGTGCCAGCAGCCTGGGCCCCAATCAGCCCCAGCATTTT. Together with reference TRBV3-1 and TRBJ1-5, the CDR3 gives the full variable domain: DTAVSQTPKYLVTQMGNDKSIKCEQNLGHDTMYWYKQDSKKFLKIMFSYNNKELIINETVPNRFSPKSPDKAHLNLHINSLELGDSAVYFCASSLGPNQPQHFGDGTRLSIL.

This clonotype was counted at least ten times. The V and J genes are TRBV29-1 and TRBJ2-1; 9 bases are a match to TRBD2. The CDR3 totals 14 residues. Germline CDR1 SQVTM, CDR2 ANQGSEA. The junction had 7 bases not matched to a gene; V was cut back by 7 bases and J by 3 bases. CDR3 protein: CSAGTSWGYNEQFF. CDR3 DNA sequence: TGCAGCGCCGGGACTAGCTGGGGCTACAATGAGCAGTTCTTC.

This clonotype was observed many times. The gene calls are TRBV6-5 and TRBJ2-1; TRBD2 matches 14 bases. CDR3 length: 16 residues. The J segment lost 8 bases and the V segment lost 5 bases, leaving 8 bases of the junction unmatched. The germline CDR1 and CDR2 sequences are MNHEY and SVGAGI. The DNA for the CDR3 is TGTGCCAGCAGTAAATGGAAGGGACTAGCGGGAGATGAGCAGTTCTTC. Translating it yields CASSKWKGLAGDEQFF.

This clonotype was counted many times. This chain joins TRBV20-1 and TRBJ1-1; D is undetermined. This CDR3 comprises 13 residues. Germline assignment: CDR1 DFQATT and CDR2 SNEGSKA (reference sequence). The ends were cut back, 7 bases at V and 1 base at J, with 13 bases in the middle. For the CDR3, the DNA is TGCAGTGTACCGGGTACATCGAACACTGAAGCTTTCTTT. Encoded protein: CSVPGTSNTEAFF.

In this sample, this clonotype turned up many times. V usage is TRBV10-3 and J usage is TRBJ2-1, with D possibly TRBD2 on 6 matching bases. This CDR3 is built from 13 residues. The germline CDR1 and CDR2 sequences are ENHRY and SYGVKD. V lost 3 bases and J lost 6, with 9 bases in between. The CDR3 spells CAISEGLFNEQFF. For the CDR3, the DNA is TGTGCCATCAGTGAAGGACTATTCAATGAGCAGTTCTTC.

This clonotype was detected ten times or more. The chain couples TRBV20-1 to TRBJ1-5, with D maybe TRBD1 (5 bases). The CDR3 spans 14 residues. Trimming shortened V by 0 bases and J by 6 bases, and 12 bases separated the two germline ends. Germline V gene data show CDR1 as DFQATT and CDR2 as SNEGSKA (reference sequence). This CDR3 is CSARDVSGLQPQHF. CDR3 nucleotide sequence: TGCAGTGCTAGAGATGTGTCAGGGCTTCAGCCCCAGCATTTT.

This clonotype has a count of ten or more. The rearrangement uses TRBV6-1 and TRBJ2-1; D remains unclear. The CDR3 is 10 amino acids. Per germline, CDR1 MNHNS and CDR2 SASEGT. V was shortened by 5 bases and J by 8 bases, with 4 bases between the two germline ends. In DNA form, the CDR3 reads TGTGCCAGCAGTTTCTATGAGCAGTTCTTC. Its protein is CASSFYEQFF.

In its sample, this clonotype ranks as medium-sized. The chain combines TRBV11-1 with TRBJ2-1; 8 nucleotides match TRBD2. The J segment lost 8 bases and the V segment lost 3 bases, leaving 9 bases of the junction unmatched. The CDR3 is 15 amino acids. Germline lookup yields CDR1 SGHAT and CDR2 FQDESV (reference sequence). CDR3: CASSLGAGVGYEQFF. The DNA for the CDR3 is TGTGCCAGCAGCTTGGGAGCGGGAGTCGGCTATGAGCAGTTCTTC. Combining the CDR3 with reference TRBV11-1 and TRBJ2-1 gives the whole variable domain EAEVAQSPRYKITEKSQAVAFWCDPISGHATLYWYRQILGQGPELLVQFQDESVVDDSQLPKDRFSAERLKGVDSTLKIQPAELGDSAMYLCASSLGAGVGYEQFFGPGTRLTVL.

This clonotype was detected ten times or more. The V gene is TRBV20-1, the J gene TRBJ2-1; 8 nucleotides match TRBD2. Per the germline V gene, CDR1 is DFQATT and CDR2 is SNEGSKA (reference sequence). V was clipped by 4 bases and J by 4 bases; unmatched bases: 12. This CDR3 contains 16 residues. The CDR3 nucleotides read TGCAGTGCTAAGGATCCGGGAGGGCCTTTATACAATGAGCAGTTCTTC. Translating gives CSAKDPGGPLYNEQFF.

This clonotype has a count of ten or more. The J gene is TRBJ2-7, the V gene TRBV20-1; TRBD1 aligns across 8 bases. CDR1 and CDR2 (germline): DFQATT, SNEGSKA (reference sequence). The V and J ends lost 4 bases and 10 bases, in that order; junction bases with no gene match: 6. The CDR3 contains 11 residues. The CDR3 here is CSATDRVGQYF. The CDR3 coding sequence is TGCAGTGCTACGGACAGGGTGGGACAGTACTTC.

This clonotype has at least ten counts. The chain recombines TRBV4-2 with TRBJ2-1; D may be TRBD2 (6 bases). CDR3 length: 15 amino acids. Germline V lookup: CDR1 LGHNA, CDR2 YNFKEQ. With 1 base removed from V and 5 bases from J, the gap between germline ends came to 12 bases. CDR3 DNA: TGTGCCAGCAGCCAAGGAACTAGCAGGCACAATGAGCAGTTCTTC. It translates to CASSQGTSRHNEQFF.

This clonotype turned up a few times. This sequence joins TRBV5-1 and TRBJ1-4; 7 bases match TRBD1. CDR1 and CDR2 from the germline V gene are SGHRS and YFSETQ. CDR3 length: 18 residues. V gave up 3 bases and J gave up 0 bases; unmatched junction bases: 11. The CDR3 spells CASSSTGTAQATNEKLFF. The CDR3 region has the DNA TGCGCCAGCAGCTCCACCGGGACAGCCCAGGCAACTAATGAAAAACTGTTTTTT.

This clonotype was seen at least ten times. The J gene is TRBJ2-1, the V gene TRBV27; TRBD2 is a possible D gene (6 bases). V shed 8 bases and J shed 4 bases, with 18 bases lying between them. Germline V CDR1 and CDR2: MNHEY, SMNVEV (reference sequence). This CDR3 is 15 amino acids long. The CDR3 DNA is TGTGCCAGCGGCCCCTTAGCGGAAGGTTACAATGAGCAGTTCTTC. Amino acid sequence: CASGPLAEGYNEQFF.

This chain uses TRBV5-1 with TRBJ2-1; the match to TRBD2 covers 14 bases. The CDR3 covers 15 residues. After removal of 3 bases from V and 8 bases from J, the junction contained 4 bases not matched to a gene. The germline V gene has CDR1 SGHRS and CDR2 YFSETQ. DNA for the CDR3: TGCGCCAGCAGCTGGGGGACTAGCGGGAGCTATGAGCAGTTCTTC. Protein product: CASSWGTSGSYEQFF. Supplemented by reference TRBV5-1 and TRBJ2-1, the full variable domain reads KAGVTQTPRYLIKTRGQQVTLSCSPISGHRSVSWYQQTPGQGLQFLFEYFSETQRNKGNFPGRFSGRQFSNSRSEMNVSTLELGDSALYLCASSWGTSGSYEQFFGPGTRLTVL.

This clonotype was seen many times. The CDR3 DNA sequence: TGTGCCAGCAGCCAGGCGCAGGGGGGGGAGCAGTACTTC. It yields the protein CASSQAQGGEQYF. This chain connects TRBV3-1 to TRBJ2-7; the D call may be TRBD1 or TRBD2 (7 bases each). This CDR3 region has 13 residues. The V gene's germline CDR1 is LGHDT and CDR2 YNNKEL (reference sequence). The V end lost 3 bases, the J end lost 7 bases, and 13 bases lay between the germline ends.

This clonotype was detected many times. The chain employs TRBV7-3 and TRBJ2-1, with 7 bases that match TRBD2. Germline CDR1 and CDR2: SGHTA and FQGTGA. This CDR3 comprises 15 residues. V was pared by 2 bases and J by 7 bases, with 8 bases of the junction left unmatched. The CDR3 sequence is CASSLGAGLWNEQFF. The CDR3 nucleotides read TGTGCCAGCAGCTTAGGAGCGGGGCTATGGAATGAGCAGTTCTTC.

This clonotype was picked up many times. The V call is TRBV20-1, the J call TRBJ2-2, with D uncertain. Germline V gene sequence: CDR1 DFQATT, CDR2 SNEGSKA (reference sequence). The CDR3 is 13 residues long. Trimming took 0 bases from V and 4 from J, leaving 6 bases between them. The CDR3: CSARDPTTGELFF. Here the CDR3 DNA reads TGCAGTGCTAGAGATCCCACCACCGGGGAGCTGTTTTTT.

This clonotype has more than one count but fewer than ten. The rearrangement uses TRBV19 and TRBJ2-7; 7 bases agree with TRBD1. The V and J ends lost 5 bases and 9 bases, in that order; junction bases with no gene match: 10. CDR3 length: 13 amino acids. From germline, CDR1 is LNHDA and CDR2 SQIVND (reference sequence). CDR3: CASSSYRGNGQYF. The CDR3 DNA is TGTGCCAGTAGTTCGTACAGGGGTAACGGGCAGTACTTC. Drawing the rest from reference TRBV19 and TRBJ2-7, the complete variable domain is DGGITQSPKYLFRKEGQNVTLSCEQNLNHDAMYWYRQDPGQGLRLIYYSQIVNDFQKGDIAEGYSVSREKKESFPLTVTSAQKNPTAFYLCASSSYRGNGQYFGPGTRLTVT.

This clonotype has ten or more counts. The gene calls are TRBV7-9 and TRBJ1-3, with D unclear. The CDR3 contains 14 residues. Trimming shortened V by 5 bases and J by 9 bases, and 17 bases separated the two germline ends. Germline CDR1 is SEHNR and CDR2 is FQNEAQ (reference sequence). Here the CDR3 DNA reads TGTGCCAGCAGCGACGGACGGACCTCAGGCACCATATATTTT. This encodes CASSDGRTSGTIYF.

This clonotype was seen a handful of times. The CDR3 bases are TGTGCCAGCAGTTACTCGCCCCCCCCGGGACTAGCGGAGAGGGATGAGCAGTTCTTC. As protein: CASSYSPPPGLAERDEQFF. The rearrangement joins TRBV6-5 to TRBJ2-1; 11 nucleotides align to TRBD2. The germline CDR1 and CDR2 sequences are MNHEY and SVGAGI. The CDR3 totals 19 residues. V shed 0 bases, J shed 8 bases, and the junction held 15 bases outside the gene matches.

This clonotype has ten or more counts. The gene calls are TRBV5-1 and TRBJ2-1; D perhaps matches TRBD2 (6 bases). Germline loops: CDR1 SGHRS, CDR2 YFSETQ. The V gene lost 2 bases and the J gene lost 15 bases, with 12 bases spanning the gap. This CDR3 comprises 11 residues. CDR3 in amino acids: CASSFGGLWFF. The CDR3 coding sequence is TGCGCCAGCAGCTTTGGGGGACTTTGGTTCTTC.

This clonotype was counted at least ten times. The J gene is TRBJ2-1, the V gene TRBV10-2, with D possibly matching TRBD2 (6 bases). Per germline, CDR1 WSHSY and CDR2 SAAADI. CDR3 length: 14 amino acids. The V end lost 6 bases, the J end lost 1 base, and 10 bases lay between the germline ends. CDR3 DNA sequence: TGCGCCAGCAGAGATGCGGGATCCTACAATGAGCAGTTCTTC. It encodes CASRDAGSYNEQFF.

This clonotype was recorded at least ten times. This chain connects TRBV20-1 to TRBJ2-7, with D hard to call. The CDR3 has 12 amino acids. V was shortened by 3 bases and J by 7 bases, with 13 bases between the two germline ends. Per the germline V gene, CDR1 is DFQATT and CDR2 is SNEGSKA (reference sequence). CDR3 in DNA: TGCAGTGCTAGTACCAGGTCTGGGGAGCAGTACTTC. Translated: CSASTRSGEQYF.

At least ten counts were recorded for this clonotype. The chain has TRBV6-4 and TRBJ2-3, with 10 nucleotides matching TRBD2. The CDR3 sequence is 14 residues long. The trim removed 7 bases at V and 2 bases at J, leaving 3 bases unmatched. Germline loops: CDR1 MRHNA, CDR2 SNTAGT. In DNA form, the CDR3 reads TGTGCCAGCACAGGACTAGCGGCCACAGATACGCAGTATTTT. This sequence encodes CASTGLAATDTQYF.